The 14 T cell receptor beta chains presented below share a single source sample, sequenced in a study of cytomegalovirus exposure and HLA in healthy donors. Amplification used 60 Vbeta primers and 13 Jbeta primers. Clones were read by immunoSEQ multiplex PCR, and TCRdb kept only the in-frame ones, dropping some. The sample comprises over 95,000 clones, approximately 80% of which are singletons, and approximately 2.5% rests with the top ten. The sequencing sample was made of PBMCs. The receptors were sampled from a female donor in good health and CMV-seronegative.

This chain links TRBV29-1 with TRBJ1-2; 7 bases match TRBD1. The germline V gene encodes CDR1 SQVTM and CDR2 ANQGSEA. The CDR3 loop spans 13 amino acids. The junction had 8 bases not matched to a gene; V was cut back by 5 bases and J by 5 bases. The CDR3 loop is CSVYEGAPYGYTF. The CDR3 nucleotides read TGCAGCGTTTACGAGGGGGCTCCATATGGCTACACCTTC.

The V and J genes are TRBV5-5 and TRBJ2-3, with TRBD2 matching over 11 bases. CDR3 length: 16 amino acids. Germline loops: CDR1 SGHKS, CDR2 YYEKEE (reference sequence). The V and J ends lost 5 bases and 0 bases, in that order; junction bases with no gene match: 5. The CDR3 here is CASSSSGGRSTDTQYF. DNA of the CDR3: TGTGCCAGCAGTTCTAGCGGGGGGCGGAGCACAGATACGCAGTATTTT.

The chain combines TRBV19 with TRBJ2-1, with D perhaps matching TRBD2 (5 bases). Trimming cost V 8 bases and J 6 bases, with 20 bases left between them. CDR3 length: 15 amino acids. The germline V gene encodes CDR1 LNHDA and CDR2 SQIVND (reference sequence). CDR3 sequence (DNA): TGTGCCAGTCACTCTGGAGGAGCTTATTCCAATGAGCAGTTCTTC. It encodes CASHSGGAYSNEQFF.

As for this clone: One end of the junction does not line up with germline, which may come from a read error. This rearrangement joins TRBV7-9 to TRBJ1-5, with D possibly TRBD1 on 6 matching bases. The germline V gene encodes CDR1 SEHNR and CDR2 FQNEAQ (reference sequence). This CDR3 spans 12 amino acids. Written as DNA, the CDR3 is TGTTCCAGCAGCGCGGGGGAGTGGGACAAGGCCTTT. Translating it yields CSSSAGEWDKAF. Drawing the rest from reference TRBV7-9 and TRBJ1-5, the complete variable domain is DTGVSQNPRHKITKRGQNVTFRCDPISEHNRLYWYRQTLGQGPEFLTYFQNEAQLEKSRLLSDRFSAERPKGSFSTLEIQRTEQGDSAMYLCSSSAGEWDKAFGDGTRLSIL.

The J gene is TRBJ2-4, the V gene TRBV30; D is unresolved. The germline CDR1 and CDR2 sequences are GTSNPN and SVGIG (reference sequence). V lost 1 base to trimming and J lost 9 bases, with 10 bases between them. The length of the CDR3 is 12 residues. Here the CDR3 reads CAWSDLGSIQYF. For the CDR3, the DNA is TGTGCCTGGAGTGACCTGGGCAGCATTCAGTACTTC. The whole variable domain, remainder taken from reference TRBV30 and TRBJ2-4, is SQTIHQWPATLVQPVGSPLSLECTVEGTSNPNLYWYRQAAGRGLQLLFYSVGIGQISSEVPQNLSASRPQDRQFILSSKKLLLSDSGFYLCAWSDLGSIQYFGAGTRLSVL.

In its sample, this clone was seen a few times. The gene calls are TRBV5-4 and TRBJ2-7; 8 nucleotides line up with TRBD1. Looked up from germline, CDR1 is SGHNT and CDR2 is YYREEE (reference sequence). J was trimmed by 7 bases and V by 1 base; bases with no gene match: 7. The CDR3 consists of 14 residues. The CDR3 sequence is CASSLRQGMGEQYF. The CDR3 DNA is TGTGCCAGCAGCTTGCGACAGGGGATGGGGGAGCAGTACTTC. Full variable domain (missing parts from reference TRBV5-4 and TRBJ2-7): ETGVTQSPTHLIKTRGQQVTLRCSSQSGHNTVSWYQQALGQGPQFIFQYYREEENGRGNFPPRFSGLQFPNYSSELNVNALELDDSALYLCASSLRQGMGEQYFGPGTRLTVT.

This chain uses TRBV6-1 with TRBJ1-4; 8 nucleotides line up with TRBD1. The CDR3 length is 14 residues. The V gene's germline CDR1 is MNHNS and CDR2 SASEGT. V was pared by 5 bases and J by 8 bases, with 7 bases of the junction left unmatched. CDR3 bases: TGTGCCAGCAGTATGGACAGGGTGCTAGAAAAACTGTTTTTT. Translating gives CASSMDRVLEKLFF.

The V gene is TRBV6-5, the J gene TRBJ2-2; D not resolved. The ends were cut back, 1 base at V and 1 base at J, with 4 bases in the middle. Germline V gives CDR1 MNHEY, CDR2 SVGAGI. The CDR3 sequence is 14 residues long. The CDR3 DNA sequence: TGTGCCAGCAGTTACTTCAGGAACACCGGGGAGCTGTTTTTT. Translating it yields CASSYFRNTGELFF.

This chain links TRBV5-1 with TRBJ2-1, with 8 bases lining up with TRBD2. CDR3 size: 15 residues. The germline CDR1 and CDR2 sequences are SGHRS and YFSETQ. The trim removed 4 bases at V and 6 bases at J, leaving 9 bases unmatched. For the CDR3, the DNA is TGCGCCAGCAGCATCTACGGGACTAGGGGCAATGAGCAGTTCTTC. As protein: CASSIYGTRGNEQFF.

The rearrangement links TRBV11-2 to TRBJ1-1, with 10 bases lining up with TRBD1. The ends lost 5 bases at V and 6 bases at J; junction bases unmatched: 9. Germline V lookup: CDR1 SGHAT, CDR2 FQNNGV. CDR3 length: 15 residues. CDR3 residues: CASSAPGQGIPEAFF. CDR3 DNA: TGTGCCAGCAGCGCCCCGGGACAGGGGATCCCTGAAGCTTTCTTT.

This chain connects TRBV7-9 to TRBJ2-1, with D tentatively TRBD2 (5 bases). V lost 5 bases to trimming and J lost 5 bases, with 22 bases between them. Germline CDR1 SEHNR, CDR2 FQNEAQ (reference sequence). This CDR3 has 17 amino acids. CDR3 sequence: CASSHGRTGDSDNEQFF. The DNA for the CDR3 is TGTGCCAGCAGCCACGGAAGAACTGGGGATAGCGACAATGAGCAGTTCTTC.

The V and J genes are TRBV5-1 and TRBJ1-1; weak D call: TRBD1 (6 bases). V lost 1 base and J lost 4, with 8 bases in between. Germline CDR1 and CDR2: SGHRS and YFSETQ. The CDR3 spans 13 residues. The CDR3 coding sequence is TGCGCCAGCAGCTTGCTCAGGGGCACTGAAGCTTTCTTT. It yields the protein CASSLLRGTEAFF.

The chain combines TRBV2 with TRBJ2-5; D not certain. This CDR3 spans 15 amino acids. V was clipped by 6 bases and J by 4 bases, with 18 bases between them. Germline-derived CDR1 and CDR2 are SNHLY and FYNNEI. The CDR3 DNA reads as TGTGCCAGCAGCCAGACAAACCCTGGGTCAGAGACCCAGTACTTC. It codes for CASSQTNPGSETQYF.

This chain connects TRBV2 to TRBJ2-7; tentatively, D is TRBD1 (5 bases). V lost 5 bases, J lost 0 bases, and 14 bases lay in between. The length of the CDR3 is 15 residues. Germline V lookup: CDR1 SNHLY, CDR2 FYNNEI. The CDR3 DNA follows: TGTGCCAGCAGTCCAGGGCCTGGGGACTCCTACGAGCAGTACTTC. Encoded protein: CASSPGPGDSYEQYF.